This TCR beta chain originates from a study of OX40 agonist ivuxolimab in advanced cancers. Systemic immunosuppression or autoimmune disease history was grounds to exclude patients. Profiled with immunoSEQ multiplex PCR; TCRdb holds only in-frame clones, not every one. The sample lists tens of thousands of clones; over 80% were seen once. The CDR3 length is 13 residues. Germline V gene sequence: CDR1 SNHLY, CDR2 FYNNEI. V lost 6 bases and J 3 bases, leaving 9 bases between the germline ends. The sample in question was CD4+ or CD8+ T cells sorted from blood, obtained in a trial of the OX40 agonist ivuxolimab. This chain uses TRBV2 with TRBJ2-1; D unresolved. This clonotype originated in an adult with an advanced solid tumor such as melanoma, head and neck, liver or kidney cancer. CDR3 in amino acids: CASSGLGYNEQFF. In DNA form, the CDR3 reads TGTGCCAGCAGCGGCCTGGGCTACAATGAGCAGTTCTTC.